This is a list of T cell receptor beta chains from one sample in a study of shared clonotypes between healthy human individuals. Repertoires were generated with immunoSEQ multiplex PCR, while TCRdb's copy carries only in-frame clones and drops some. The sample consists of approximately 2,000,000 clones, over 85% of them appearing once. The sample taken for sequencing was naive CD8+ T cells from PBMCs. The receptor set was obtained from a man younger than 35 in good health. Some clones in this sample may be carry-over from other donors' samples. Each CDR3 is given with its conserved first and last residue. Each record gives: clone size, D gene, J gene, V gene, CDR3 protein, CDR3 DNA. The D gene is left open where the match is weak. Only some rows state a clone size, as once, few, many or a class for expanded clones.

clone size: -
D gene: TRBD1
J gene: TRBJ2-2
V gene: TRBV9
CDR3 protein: CASSVDAGGGTGELFF
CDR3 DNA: TGTGCCAGCAGCGTAGATGCAGGGGGCGGCACCGGGGAGCTGTTTTTT

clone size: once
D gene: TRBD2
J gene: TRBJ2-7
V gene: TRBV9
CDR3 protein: CASSVGLELAGDYEQYF
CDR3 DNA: TGTGCCAGCAGCGTAGGTCTGGAACTAGCGGGCGACTACGAGCAGTACTTC

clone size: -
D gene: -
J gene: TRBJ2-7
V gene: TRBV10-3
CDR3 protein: CAISGGVLPYEQYF
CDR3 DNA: TGTGCCATCAGTGGGGGGGTTTTACCCTACGAGCAGTACTTC

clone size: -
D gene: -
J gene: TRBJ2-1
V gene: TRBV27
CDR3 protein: CASSLSRGTEQFF
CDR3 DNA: TGTGCCAGCAGTTTATCCCGAGGTACTGAGCAGTTCTTC

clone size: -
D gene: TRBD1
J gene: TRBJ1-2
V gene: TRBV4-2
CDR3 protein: CASSQPGGTGVLNYGYTF
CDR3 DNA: TGTGCCAGCAGCCAGCCGGGGGGGACAGGGGTCCTTAACTATGGCTACACCTTC

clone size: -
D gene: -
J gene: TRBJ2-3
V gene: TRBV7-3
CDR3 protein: CASSPMGADTQYF
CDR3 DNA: TGTGCCAGCAGCCCCATGGGAGCAGATACGCAGTATTTT

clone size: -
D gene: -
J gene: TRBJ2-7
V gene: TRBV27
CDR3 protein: CASSLGPGASSYEQYF
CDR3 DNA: TGTGCCAGCAGTTTAGGCCCAGGGGCCTCCTCCTACGAGCAGTACTTC

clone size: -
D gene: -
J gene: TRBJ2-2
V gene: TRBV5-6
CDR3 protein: CASSAGTYTGELFF
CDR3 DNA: TGTGCCAGCAGCGCGGGAACGTACACCGGGGAGCTGTTTTTT

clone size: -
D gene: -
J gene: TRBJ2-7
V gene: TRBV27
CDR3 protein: CASSFGGQSSYEQYF
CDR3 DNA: TGTGCCAGCAGTTTTGGCGGGCAAAGCTCCTACGAGCAGTACTTC

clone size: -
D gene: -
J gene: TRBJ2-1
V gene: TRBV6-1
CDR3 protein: CASSEYPEGNEQFF
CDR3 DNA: TGTGCCAGCAGTGAATACCCAGAGGGCAATGAGCAGTTCTTC

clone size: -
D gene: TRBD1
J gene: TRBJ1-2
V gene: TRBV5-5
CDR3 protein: CASSKLQGANYGYTF
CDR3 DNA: TGTGCCAGCAGCAAATTACAGGGGGCTAACTATGGCTACACCTTC

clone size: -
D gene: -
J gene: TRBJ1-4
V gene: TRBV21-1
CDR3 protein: CASSNGNEKLFF
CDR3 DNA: TGTGCCAGCAGCAATGGGAATGAAAAACTGTTTTTT

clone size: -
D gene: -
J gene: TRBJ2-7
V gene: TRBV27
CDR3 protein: CASSIGIFYEQYF
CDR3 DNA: TGTGCCAGCAGTATCGGGATTTTCTACGAGCAGTACTTC

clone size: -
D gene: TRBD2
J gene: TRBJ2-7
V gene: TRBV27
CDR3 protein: CASSLGGTSGTEQYF
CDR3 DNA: TGTGCCAGCAGTTTAGGGGGGACTAGCGGGACCGAGCAGTACTTC

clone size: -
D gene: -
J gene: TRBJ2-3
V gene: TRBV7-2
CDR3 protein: CASSLDRASTDTQYF
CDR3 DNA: TGTGCCAGCAGCTTAGACAGGGCGTCCACAGATACGCAGTATTTT

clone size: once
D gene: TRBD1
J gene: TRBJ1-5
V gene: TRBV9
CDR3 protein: CASSGQGDNQPQHF
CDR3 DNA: TGTGCCAGCAGCGGACAGGGAGACAATCAGCCCCAGCATTTT

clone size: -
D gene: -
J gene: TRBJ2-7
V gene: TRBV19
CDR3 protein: CASSISWGYEQYF
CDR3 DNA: TGTGCCAGTAGTATAAGTTGGGGCTACGAGCAGTACTTC

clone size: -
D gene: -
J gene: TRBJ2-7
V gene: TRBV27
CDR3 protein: CASSLGLGPALTYEQYF
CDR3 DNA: TGTGCCAGCAGTTTAGGTCTTGGGCCAGCTCTAACCTACGAGCAGTACTTC

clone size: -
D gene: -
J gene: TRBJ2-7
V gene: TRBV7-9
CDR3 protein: CASSLGQLGEQYF
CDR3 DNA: TGTGCCAGCAGCTTAGGGCAGCTCGGCGAGCAGTACTTC

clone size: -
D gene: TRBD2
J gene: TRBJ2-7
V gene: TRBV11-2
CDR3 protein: CASSSGGGYEQYF
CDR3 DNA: TGTGCCAGCTCCTCCGGGGGGGGCTACGAGCAGTACTTC

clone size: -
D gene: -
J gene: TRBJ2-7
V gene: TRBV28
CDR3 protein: CASSLRLRDLPYEQYF
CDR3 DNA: TGTGCCAGCAGTTTACGGCTCCGGGACCTCCCCTACGAGCAGTACTTC

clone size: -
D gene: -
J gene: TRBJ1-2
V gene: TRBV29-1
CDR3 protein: CSAPLLDSEELGYTF
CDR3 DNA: TGCAGCGCCCCCCTCTTAGACTCCGAGGAACTTGGCTACACCTTC

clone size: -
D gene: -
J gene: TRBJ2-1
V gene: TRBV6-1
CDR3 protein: CASSAGNRDNEQFF
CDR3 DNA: TGTGCCAGCAGTGCAGGGAACAGGGACAATGAGCAGTTCTTC

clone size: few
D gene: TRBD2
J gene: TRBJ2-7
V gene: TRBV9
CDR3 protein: CASSVAGTSSYEQYF
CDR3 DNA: TGTGCCAGCAGCGTAGCTGGGACTAGTTCCTACGAGCAGTACTTC

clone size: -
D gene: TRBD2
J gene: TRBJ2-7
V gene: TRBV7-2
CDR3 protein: CASSWGSLAGEYEQYF
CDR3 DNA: TGTGCCAGCAGCTGGGGGTCCCTAGCGGGAGAGTACGAGCAGTACTTC

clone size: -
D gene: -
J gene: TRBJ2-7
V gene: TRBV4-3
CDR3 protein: CASSQEGYEQYF
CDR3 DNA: TGCGCCAGCAGCCAAGAGGGATACGAGCAGTACTTC

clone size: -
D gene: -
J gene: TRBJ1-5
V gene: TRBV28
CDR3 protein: CASSLRGEAGNQPQHF
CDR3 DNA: TGTGCCAGCAGTTTAAGGGGGGAGGCAGGCAATCAGCCCCAGCATTTT

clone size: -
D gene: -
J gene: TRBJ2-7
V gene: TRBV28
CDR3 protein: CASSLRQGSPYEQYF
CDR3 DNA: TGTGCCAGCAGTTTGCGCCAGGGATCCCCCTACGAGCAGTACTTC

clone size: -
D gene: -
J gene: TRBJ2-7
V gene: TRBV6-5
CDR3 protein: CASTPRTGRPYEQYF
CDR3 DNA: TGTGCCAGCACCCCCAGGACCGGGAGACCCTACGAGCAGTACTTC

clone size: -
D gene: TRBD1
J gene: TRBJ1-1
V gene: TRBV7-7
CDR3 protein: CASSSGQGGDTEAFF
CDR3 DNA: TGTGCCAGCAGCTCGGGACAGGGAGGGGACACTGAAGCTTTCTTT

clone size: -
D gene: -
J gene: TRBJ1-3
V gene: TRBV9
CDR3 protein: CASSLGTRNTIYF
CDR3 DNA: TGTGCCAGCAGCCTGGGGACAAGAAACACCATATATTTT

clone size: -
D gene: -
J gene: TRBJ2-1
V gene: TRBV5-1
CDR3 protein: CASSFRGSWEQFF
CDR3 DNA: TGCGCCAGCAGCTTCAGAGGGAGCTGGGAGCAGTTCTTC

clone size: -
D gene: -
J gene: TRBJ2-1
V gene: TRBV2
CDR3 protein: CASSEAWGYTLAYEQFF
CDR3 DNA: TGTGCCAGCAGTGAGGCTTGGGGATATACGCTTGCGTATGAGCAGTTCTTC

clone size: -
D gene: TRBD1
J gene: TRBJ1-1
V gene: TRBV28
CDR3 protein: CASSLSSGGNTEAFF
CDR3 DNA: TGTGCCAGCAGTTTGAGTTCAGGGGGCAACACTGAAGCTTTCTTT

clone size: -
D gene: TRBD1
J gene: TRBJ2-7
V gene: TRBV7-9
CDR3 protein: CASWTGSYEQYF
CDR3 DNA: TGTGCCAGCTGGACAGGCTCCTACGAGCAGTACTTC

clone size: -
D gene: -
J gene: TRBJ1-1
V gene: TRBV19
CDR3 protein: CASSWRGFQTEAFF
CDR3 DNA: TGTGCCAGTAGTTGGCGGGGTTTCCAAACTGAAGCTTTCTTT

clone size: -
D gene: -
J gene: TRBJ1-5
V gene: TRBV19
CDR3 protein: CASSPRGLNQPQHF
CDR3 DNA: TGTGCCAGTAGTCCAAGGGGGTTGAATCAGCCCCAGCATTTT

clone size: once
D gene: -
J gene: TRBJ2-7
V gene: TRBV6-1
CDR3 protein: CASSESGLPSYEQYF
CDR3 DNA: TGTGCCAGCAGTGAATCAGGGCTCCCCTCCTACGAGCAGTACTTC

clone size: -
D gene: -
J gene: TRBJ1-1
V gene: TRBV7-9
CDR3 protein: CASSSTVVGRDRNTEAFF
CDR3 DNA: TGTGCCAGCAGCTCGACTGTAGTGGGGAGGGATCGGAACACTGAAGCTTTCTTT

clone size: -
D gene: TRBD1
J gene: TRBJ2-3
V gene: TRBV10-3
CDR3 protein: CAISPRGLKTDTQYF
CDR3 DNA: TGTGCCATCAGCCCCAGGGGGCTAAAGACAGATACGCAGTATTTT

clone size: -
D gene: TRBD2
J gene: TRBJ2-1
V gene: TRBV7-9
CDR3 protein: CASWTGGLEGSEQFF
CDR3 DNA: TGTGCCAGCTGGACTGGGGGACTAGAGGGCAGTGAGCAGTTCTTC

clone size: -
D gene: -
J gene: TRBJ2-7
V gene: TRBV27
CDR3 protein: CASSPPQVPYEQYF
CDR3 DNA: TGTGCCAGCAGTCCCCCCCAGGTCCCCTACGAGCAGTACTTC

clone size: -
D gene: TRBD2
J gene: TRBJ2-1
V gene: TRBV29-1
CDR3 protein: CSVAGLAGITIYNEQFF
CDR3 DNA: TGCAGCGTTGCGGGCCTAGCGGGAATCACAATCTACAATGAGCAGTTCTTC

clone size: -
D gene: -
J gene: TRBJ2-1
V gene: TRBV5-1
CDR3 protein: CASSSTRVQFF
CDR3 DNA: TGCGCCAGCAGCTCCACACGGGTGCAGTTCTTC

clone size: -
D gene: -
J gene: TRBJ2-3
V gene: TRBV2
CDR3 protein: CASRWGQDTQYF
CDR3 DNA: TGTGCCAGCAGGTGGGGGCAAGATACGCAGTATTTT

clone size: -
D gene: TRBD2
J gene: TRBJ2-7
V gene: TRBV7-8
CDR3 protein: CASSLVAAGGSFVFEQYF
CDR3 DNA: TGTGCCAGCAGCTTAGTCGCAGCGGGAGGATCCTTCGTTTTCGAGCAGTACTTC

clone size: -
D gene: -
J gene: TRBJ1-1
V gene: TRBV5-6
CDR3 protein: CASSPRGKGWLEAFF
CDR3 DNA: TGTGCCAGCAGCCCTCGGGGGAAAGGGTGGCTAGAAGCTTTCTTT

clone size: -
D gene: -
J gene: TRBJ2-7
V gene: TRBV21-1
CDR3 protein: CASSKARGTPQSYEQYF
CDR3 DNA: TGTGCCAGCAGCAAAGCGCGTGGGACTCCCCAGTCCTACGAGCAGTACTTC

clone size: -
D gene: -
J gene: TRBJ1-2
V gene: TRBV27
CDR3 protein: CASSLNGWAPLGGYTF
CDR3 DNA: TGTGCCAGCAGTTTAAACGGCTGGGCCCCCCTGGGTGGCTACACCTTC

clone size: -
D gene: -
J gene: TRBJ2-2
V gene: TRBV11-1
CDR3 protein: CASSWDNGGGGELFF
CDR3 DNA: TGTGCCAGCAGCTGGGACAACGGCGGAGGGGGGGAGCTGTTTTTT

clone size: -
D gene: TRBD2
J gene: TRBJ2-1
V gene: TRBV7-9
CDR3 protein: CASSDREEDNEQFF
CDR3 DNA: TGTGCCAGCAGCGACCGGGAGGAAGACAATGAGCAGTTCTTC

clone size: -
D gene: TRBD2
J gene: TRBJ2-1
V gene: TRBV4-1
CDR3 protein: CASSQDKLAAYNEQFF
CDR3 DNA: TGCGCCAGCAGCCAAGATAAACTAGCGGCCTACAATGAGCAGTTCTTC

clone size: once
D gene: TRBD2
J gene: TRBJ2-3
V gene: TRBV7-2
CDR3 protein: CASSLSRGRAADTQYF
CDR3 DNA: TGTGCCAGCAGCTTAAGTCGCGGGAGGGCCGCAGATACGCAGTATTTT

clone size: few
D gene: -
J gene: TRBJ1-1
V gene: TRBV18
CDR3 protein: CASSPPAGEPEAFF
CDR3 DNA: TGTGCCAGCTCACCACCGGCAGGGGAACCTGAAGCTTTCTTT

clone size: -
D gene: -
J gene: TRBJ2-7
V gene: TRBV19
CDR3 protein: CASSLDGPAYEQYF
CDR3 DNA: TGTGCCAGTAGTCTGGATGGACCTGCCTACGAGCAGTACTTC